Listed here is a single T cell receptor beta chain. What it binds is unknown. The read falls 3 residues short of the CDR3 end, and the missing part is taken from the germline J gene. The data are from a study of T cells in women clearing cervical HPV infection. For the study at large: Controls were women whose single incident HPV16 infection cleared within 12 months without precancer or cancer. Findings of the study overall: TRBV6-7 abundance was lower in cases than controls (roughly 0.12% versus 0.15%). Richness plus V gene abundances separated cases from controls with AUC about 0.8. Repertoire richness, not evenness, was significantly elevated in CIN3+ cases versus controls.

Trimming at V came to 4 bases and at J to 2 bases, leaving 12 bases not matched to a gene. CDR1 is SGHRS, CDR2 YFSETQ, per germline. This CDR3 spans 17 amino acids. Sequenced by immunoSEQ multiplex PCR; TCRdb stores in-frame clones only, minus some. The ten most abundant clones cover about 3.9% of a sample with 36,000 or so clones. The clonotype was recovered from a woman between 18 and 70 years old with a cervical HPV16 infection that either progressed to CIN3+ or cleared (not recorded which). The chain uses TRBV5-1 and TRBJ2-3; 8 bases fit TRBD1. The sample comprised blood buffy coat. CDR3 DNA, as far as it was read: TGCGCCAGCAGCCCAACGCAGACAGGGGTCAACACAGATACG. This codes for CASSPTQTGVNTDT. The whole CDR3 protein is CASSPTQTGVNTDTQYF.